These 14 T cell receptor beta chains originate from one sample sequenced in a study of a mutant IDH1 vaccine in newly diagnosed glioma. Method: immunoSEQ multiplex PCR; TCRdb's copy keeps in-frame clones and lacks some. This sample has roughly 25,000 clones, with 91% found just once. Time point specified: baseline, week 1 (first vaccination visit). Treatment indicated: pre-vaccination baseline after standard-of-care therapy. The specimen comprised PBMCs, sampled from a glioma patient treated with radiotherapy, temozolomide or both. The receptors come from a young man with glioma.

The CDR3 nucleotides are TGTGCCAGCACCGGGACAGGGGAGACGGAGGAACTGTTTTTT. This encodes CASTGTGETEELFF. V usage is TRBV6-1 and J usage is TRBJ2-2, with TRBD1 identical over 10 bases. Germline trimming cut 7 bases from V and 14 bases from J; bases unmatched to any gene: 13. From germline, CDR1 is MNHNS and CDR2 SASEGT. CDR3 length equals 14 residues.

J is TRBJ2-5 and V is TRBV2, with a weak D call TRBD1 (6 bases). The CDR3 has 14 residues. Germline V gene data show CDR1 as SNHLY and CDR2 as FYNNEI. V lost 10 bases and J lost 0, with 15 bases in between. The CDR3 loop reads CAMGLQGNQETQYF. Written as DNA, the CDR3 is TGTGCCATGGGTTTACAGGGTAACCAAGAGACCCAGTACTTC.

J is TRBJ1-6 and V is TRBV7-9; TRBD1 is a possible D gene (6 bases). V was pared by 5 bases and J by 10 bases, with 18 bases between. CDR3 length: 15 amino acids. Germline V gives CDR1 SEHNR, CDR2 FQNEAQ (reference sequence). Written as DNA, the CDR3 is TGTGCCAGCAGCACCACGGCACAGGGAAGCTCACCCCTCCACTTT. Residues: CASSTTAQGSSPLHF.

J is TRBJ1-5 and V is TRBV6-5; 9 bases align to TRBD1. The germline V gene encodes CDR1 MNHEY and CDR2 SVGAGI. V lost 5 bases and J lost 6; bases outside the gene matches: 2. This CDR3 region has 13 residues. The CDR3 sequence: CASSDRGTQPQHF. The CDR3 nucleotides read TGTGCCAGCAGTGACAGGGGGACTCAGCCCCAGCATTTT.

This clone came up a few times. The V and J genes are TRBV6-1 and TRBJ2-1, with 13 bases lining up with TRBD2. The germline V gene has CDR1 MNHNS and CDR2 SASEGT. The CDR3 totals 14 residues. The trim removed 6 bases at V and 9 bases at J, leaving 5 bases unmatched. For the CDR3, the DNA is TGTGCCAGCAGGACTAGCGGGAGGAGTCGTGAGCAGTTCTTC. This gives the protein CASRTSGRSREQFF.

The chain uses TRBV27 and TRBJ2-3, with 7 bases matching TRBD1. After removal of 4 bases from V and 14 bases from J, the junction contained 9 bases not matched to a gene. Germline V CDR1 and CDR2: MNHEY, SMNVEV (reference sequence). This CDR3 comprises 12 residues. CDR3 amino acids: CASSSLGTVGYF. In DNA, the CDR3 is TGTGCCAGCAGTTCCCTCGGGACAGTCGGGTATTTT.

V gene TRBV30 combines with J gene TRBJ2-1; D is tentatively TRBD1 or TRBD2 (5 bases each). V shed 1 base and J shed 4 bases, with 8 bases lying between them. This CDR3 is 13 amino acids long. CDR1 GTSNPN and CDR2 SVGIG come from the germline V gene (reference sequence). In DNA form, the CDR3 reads TGTGCCTGGAGTGAGGGACCTTACAATGAGCAGTTCTTC. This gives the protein CAWSEGPYNEQFF. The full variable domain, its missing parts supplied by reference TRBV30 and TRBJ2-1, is SQTIHQWPATLVQPVGSPLSLECTVEGTSNPNLYWYRQAAGRGLQLLFYSVGIGQISSEVPQNLSASRPQDRQFILSSKKLLLSDSGFYLCAWSEGPYNEQFFGPGTRLTVL.

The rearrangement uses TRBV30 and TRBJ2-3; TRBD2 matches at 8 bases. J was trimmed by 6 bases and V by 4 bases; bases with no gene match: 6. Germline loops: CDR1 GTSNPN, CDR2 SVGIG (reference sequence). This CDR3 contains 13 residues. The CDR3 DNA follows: TGTGCCTGGAACCAGCGGGAGAGGGATACGCAGTATTTT. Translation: CAWNQRERDTQYF.

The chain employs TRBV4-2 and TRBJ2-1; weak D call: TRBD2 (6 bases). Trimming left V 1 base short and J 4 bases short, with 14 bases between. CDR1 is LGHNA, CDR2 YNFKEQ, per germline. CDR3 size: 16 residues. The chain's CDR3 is CASSQAWSSVYNEQFF. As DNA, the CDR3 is TGTGCCAGCAGCCAAGCATGGTCTAGCGTTTACAATGAGCAGTTCTTC.

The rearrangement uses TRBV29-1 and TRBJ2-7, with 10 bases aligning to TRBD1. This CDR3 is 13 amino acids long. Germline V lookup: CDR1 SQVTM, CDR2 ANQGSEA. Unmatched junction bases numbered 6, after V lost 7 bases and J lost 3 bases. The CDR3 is CSGGQGSIYEQYF. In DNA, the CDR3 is TGCAGCGGGGGACAGGGGAGTATCTACGAGCAGTACTTC.

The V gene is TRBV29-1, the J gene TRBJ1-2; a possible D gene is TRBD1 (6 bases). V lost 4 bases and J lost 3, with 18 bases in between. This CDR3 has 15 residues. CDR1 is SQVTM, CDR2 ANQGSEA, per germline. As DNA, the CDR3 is TGCAGCGTTGCAGATACTTGGGGGGCGGACTATGGCTACACCTTC. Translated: CSVADTWGADYGYTF.

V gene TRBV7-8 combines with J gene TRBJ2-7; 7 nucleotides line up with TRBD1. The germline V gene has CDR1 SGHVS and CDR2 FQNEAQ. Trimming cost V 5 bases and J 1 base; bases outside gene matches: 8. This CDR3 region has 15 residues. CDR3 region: CASSDDRVPSYEQYF. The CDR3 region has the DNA TGTGCCAGCAGCGATGACAGGGTCCCTTCCTACGAGCAGTACTTC. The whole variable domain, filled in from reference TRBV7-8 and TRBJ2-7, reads GAGVSQSPRYKVAKRGQDVALRCDPISGHVSLFWYQQALGQGPEFLTYFQNEAQLDKSGLPSDRFFAERPEGSVSTLKIQRTQQEDSAVYLCASSDDRVPSYEQYFGPGTRLTVT.

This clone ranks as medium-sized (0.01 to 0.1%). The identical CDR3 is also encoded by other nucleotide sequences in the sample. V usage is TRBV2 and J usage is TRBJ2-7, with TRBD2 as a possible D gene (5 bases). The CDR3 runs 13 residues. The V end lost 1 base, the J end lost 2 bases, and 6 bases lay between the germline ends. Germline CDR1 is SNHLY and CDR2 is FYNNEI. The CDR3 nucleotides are TGTGCCAGCAGTGAAGACGGGGCCTACGAGCAGTACTTC. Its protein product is CASSEDGAYEQYF.

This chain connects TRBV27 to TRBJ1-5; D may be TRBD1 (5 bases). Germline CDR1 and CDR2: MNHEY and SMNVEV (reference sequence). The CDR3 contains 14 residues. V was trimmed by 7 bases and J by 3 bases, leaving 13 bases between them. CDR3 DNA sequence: TGTGCCAGCAACAAAGGGGCCACCAATCAGCCCCAGCATTTT. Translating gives CASNKGATNQPQHF.